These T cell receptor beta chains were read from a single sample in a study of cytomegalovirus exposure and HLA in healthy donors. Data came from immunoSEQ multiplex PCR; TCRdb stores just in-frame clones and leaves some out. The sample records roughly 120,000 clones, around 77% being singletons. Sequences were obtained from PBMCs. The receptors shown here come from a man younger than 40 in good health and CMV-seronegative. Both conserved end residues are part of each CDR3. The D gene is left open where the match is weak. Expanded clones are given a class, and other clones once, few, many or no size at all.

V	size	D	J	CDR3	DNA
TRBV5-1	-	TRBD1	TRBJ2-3	CASSEGQHSDTQYF	TGCGCCAGCAGCGAGGGACAGCATTCAGATACGCAGTATTTT
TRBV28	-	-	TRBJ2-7	CATNRAGIYEQYF	TGTGCCACCAATCGTGCGGGAATCTACGAGCAGTACTTC
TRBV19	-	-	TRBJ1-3	CASSPGRDPGNTIYF	TGTGCCAGTAGCCCGGGCCGGGATCCTGGAAACACCATATATTTT
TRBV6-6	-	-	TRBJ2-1	CASRDWGLGNEQFF	TGTGCCAGCAGGGACTGGGGTCTGGGCAATGAGCAGTTCTTC
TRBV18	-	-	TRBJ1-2	CASSPGRDYGYTF	TGTGCCAGCTCACCCGGGCGGGACTATGGCTACACCTTC
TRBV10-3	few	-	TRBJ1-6	CAITPGGQGSPLHF	TGTGCCATCACCCCCGGGGGGCAAGGTTCACCCCTCCACTTT
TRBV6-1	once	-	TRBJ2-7	CASYDISYEQYF	TGTGCCAGCTATGACATCTCCTACGAGCAGTACTTC
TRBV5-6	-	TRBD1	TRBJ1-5	CASSRTGDQPQHF	TGTGCCAGCAGCCGGACAGGGGATCAGCCCCAGCATTTT
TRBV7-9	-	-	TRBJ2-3	CASSETGRASTQYF	TGTGCCAGCAGCGAGACAGGACGGGCTTCTACGCAGTATTTT
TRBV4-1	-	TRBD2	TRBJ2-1	CASSLGLAGTREQFF	TGCGCCAGCAGCCTGGGACTAGCGGGGACGAGGGAGCAGTTCTTC
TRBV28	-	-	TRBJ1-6	CASSQGKGSPLHF	TGTGCCAGCAGCCAGGGGAAAGGGTCACCCCTCCACTTT
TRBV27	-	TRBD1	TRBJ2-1	CASSFHSPGQGSDEQFF	TGTGCCAGCAGTTTTCATTCCCCGGGACAGGGGAGCGATGAGCAGTTCTTC
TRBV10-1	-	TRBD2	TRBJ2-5	CASSVPGLAGGQETQYF	TGCGCCAGCAGTGTCCCGGGACTAGCGGGGGGCCAAGAGACCCAGTACTTC
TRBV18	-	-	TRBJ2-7	CASSPDALYAEQYF	TGTGCCAGCTCACCTGATGCCTTGTATGCCGAGCAGTACTTC
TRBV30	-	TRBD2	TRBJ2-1	CAWSVGLAGAVQQFF	TGTGCCTGGAGTGTAGGACTAGCGGGAGCGGTCCAGCAGTTCTTC
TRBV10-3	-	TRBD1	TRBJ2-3	CAISTKDRSTDTQYF	TGTGCCATCAGTACAAAGGACAGGAGCACAGATACGCAGTATTTT
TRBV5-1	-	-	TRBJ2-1	CASSLRVVDSNEQFF	TGCGCCAGCAGCTTGAGGGTCGTAGACAGCAATGAGCAGTTCTTC
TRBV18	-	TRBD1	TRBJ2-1	CASSTGQGIGEQFF	TGTGCCAGCTCAACAGGACAGGGGATAGGTGAGCAGTTCTTC
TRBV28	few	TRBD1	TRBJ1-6	CASSRTGGNSPLHF	TGTGCCAGCAGTCGGACAGGGGGTAATTCACCCCTCCACTTT
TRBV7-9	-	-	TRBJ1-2	CASSLERWDGYTF	TGTGCCAGCAGCTTAGAGCGATGGGATGGCTACACCTTC
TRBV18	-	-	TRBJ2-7	CASSSSAGGTLSSYEQYF	TGTGCCAGCTCGTCAAGCGCCGGTGGGACACTCTCCTCCTACGAGCAGTACTTC
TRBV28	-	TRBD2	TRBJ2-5	CASSSVGGFQETQYF	TGTGCCAGCAGTTCCGTCGGGGGGTTCCAAGAGACCCAGTACTTC
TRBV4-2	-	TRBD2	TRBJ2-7	CASSQVSPRTSGRPYEQYF	TGTGCCAGCAGCCAAGTCTCTCCGAGGACTAGCGGGAGACCCTACGAGCAGTACTTC
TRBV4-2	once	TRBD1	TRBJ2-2	CASSRSGTGVTGELFF	TGTGCCAGCAGCCGATCCGGGACAGGGGTCACCGGGGAGCTGTTTTTT
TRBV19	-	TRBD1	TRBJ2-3	CASSKPGQEITDTQYF	TGTGCCAGTAGTAAGCCCGGACAGGAGATCACAGATACGCAGTATTTT
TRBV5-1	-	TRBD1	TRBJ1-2	CASSEQGTGGFGYTF	TGCGCCAGCAGCGAGCAGGGGACAGGGGGCTTCGGCTACACCTTC
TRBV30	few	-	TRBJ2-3	CAWSTVSTDTQYF	TGTGCCTGGAGTACAGTCAGCACAGATACGCAGTATTTT
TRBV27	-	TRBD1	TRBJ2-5	CASSRQGRQTQYF	TGTGCCAGCAGTCGACAGGGGCGTCAGACCCAGTACTTC
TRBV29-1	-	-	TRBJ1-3	CSVVSSGNTIYF	TGCAGCGTTGTGTCCAGTGGAAACACCATATATTTT
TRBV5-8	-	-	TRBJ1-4	CASSQIRVGEKLFF	TGTGCCAGCAGCCAAATCCGGGTCGGTGAAAAACTGTTTTTT
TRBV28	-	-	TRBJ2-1	CASRSSEGAGNEQFF	TGTGCCAGCAGATCTTCGGAGGGGGCTGGCAATGAGCAGTTCTTC
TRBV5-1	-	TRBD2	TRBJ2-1	CASSFGASGRGDEQFF	TGCGCCAGCAGCTTTGGGGCTAGCGGGAGAGGCGATGAGCAGTTCTTC
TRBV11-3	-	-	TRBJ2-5	CASSQGLQETQYF	TGTGCCAGCAGTCAGGGGCTCCAAGAGACCCAGTACTTC
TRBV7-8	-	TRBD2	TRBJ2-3	CASSLAGLAGGRDTQYF	TGTGCCAGCAGCTTAGCGGGACTAGCGGGGGGGCGGGATACGCAGTATTTT
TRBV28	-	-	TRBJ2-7	CASSLGRTSYEQYF	TGTGCCAGCAGTTTGGGGAGAACCTCCTACGAGCAGTACTTC
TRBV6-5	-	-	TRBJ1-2	CASSYRQDYGYTF	TGTGCCAGCAGTTACCGACAGGACTATGGCTACACCTTC
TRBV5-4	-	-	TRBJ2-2	CASSGKGTNTGELFF	TGTGCCAGCAGCGGAAAGGGGACGAACACCGGGGAGCTGTTTTTT
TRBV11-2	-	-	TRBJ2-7	CASSSGTARGEQYF	TGTGCCAGCAGCTCAGGGACGGCCAGGGGCGAGCAGTACTTC
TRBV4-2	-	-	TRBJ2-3	CASRRTGITDTQYF	TGTGCCAGCAGGAGGACGGGAATCACAGATACGCAGTATTTT
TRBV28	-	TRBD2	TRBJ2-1	CASSLRLAGFLDEQFF	TGTGCCAGCAGTTTAAGGCTAGCGGGGTTTTTAGATGAGCAGTTCTTC
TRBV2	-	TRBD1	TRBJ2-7	CASNRDRWSEQYF	TGTGCCAGCAATCGGGACAGGTGGAGCGAGCAGTACTTC
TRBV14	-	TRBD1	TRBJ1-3	CASSQYRGSGNTIYF	TGTGCCAGCAGCCAATACAGGGGGAGTGGAAACACCATATATTTT
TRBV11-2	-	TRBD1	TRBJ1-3	CASSPRQGISGNTIYF	TGTGCCAGCAGCCCCCGACAGGGAATCTCTGGAAACACCATATATTTT
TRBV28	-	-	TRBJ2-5	CASSSSWREETQYF	-
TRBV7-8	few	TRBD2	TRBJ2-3	CASSPQRGRTDTQYF	TGTGCCAGCAGCCCCCAGCGGGGGCGCACAGATACGCAGTATTTT
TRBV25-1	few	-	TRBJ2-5	CASSDPGTSETQYF	TGTGCCAGCAGTGATCCCGGGACTTCGGAGACCCAGTACTTC
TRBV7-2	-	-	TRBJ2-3	CASSLGRATDTQYF	TGTGCCAGCAGCTTAGGCAGGGCCACAGATACGCAGTATTTT
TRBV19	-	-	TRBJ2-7	CASSIAPQASYEQYF	TGTGCCAGTAGTATAGCCCCGCAGGCCTCCTACGAGCAGTACTTC
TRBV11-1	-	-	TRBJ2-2	CASSPQFGELFF	TGTGCCAGCAGCCCACAGTTTGGGGAGCTGTTTTTT
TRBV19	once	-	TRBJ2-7	CASSRQTYEQYF	TGTGCCAGTAGTAGACAGACCTACGAGCAGTACTTC
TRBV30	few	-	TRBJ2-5	CAGAAQETQYF	TGTGCGGGCGCTGCCCAAGAGACCCAGTACTTC
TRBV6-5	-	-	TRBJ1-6	CASGGRSFNSPLHF	TGTGCCAGCGGCGGGAGATCTTTTAATTCACCCCTCCACTTT
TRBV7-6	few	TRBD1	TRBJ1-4	CASSPGQASNEKLFF	TGTGCCAGCAGCCCTGGACAGGCGTCTAATGAAAAACTGTTTTTT
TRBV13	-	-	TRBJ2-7	CASSYLDGGEQYF	TGTGCCAGCAGTTACCTCGACGGGGGCGAGCAGTACTTC
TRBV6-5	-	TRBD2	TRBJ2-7	CASSSSSSGSFYEQYF	TGTGCCAGCAGTTCGTCATCTAGCGGGAGCTTCTACGAGCAGTACTTC